The clone carrying this T cell receptor beta chain was counted between two and nine times. TCRdb re-analysed the 5' RACE reads in MiXCR, keeping a single row per CDR3 protein. The table has 65,000 to 95,000 distinct CDR3 sequences, over 8.5% seen once. This sample was included in a study of early T cells in non-severe SARS-CoV-2 infection. Material for sequencing was whole blood. The receptor was isolated from an adult who was a healthcare worker with PCR-confirmed SARS-CoV-2 infection or an uninfected control (not recorded which).

The CDR3 loop reads CASSRDSRVNEQFF. The CDR3 DNA reads TGTGCCAGCAGTCGGGACAGTCGGGTCAATGAGCAGTTCTTC. The chain links TRBV5-6 to TRBJ2-1; 7 positions match TRBD1. Germline trimming cut 5 bases from V and 6 bases from J; bases unmatched to any gene: 8. Germline V CDR1 and CDR2: SGHDT, YYEEEE. This CDR3 spans 14 amino acids.